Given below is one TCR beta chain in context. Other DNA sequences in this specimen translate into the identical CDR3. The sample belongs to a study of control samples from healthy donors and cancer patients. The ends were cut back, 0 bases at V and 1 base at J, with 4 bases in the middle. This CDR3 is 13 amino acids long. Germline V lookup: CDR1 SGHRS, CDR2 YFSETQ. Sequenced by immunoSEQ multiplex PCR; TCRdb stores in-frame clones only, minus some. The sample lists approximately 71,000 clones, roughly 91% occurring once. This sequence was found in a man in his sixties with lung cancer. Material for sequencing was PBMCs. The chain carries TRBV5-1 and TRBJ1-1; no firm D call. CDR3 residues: CASSLAQNTEAFF. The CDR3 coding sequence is TGCGCCAGCAGCTTGGCCCAGAACACTGAAGCTTTCTTT. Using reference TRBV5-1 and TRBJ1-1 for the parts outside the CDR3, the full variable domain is KAGVTQTPRYLIKTRGQQVTLSCSPISGHRSVSWYQQTPGQGLQFLFEYFSETQRNKGNFPGRFSGRQFSNSRSEMNVSTLELGDSALYLCASSLAQNTEAFFGQGTRLTVV.